The 25 T cell receptor beta chains listed next were all sequenced from one sample in a study of blood T cell repertoires in COVID-19. This table comes from immunoSEQ multiplex PCR, and its TCRdb copy is limited to in-frame clones, with some not included. The table records about 330,000 clones, roughly nine tenths of them present only once. Sample: PBMCs or T cells enriched from blood (not recorded which). These receptor sequences come from a young woman who had recovered from COVID-19.

The chain links TRBV7-3 to TRBJ1-1; TRBD1 matches 7 bases. The V and J ends lost 5 bases and 1 base, in that order; junction bases with no gene match: 4. The V gene's germline CDR1 is SGHTA and CDR2 FQGTGA. CDR3 length: 14 residues. This CDR3 reads CASSKQGRNTEAFF. The CDR3 bases are TGTGCCAGCAGCAAACAGGGGAGGAACACTGAAGCTTTCTTT.

The chain is built from TRBV9 and TRBJ1-2; TRBD1 agrees at 9 bases. Per the germline V gene, CDR1 is SGDLS and CDR2 is YYNGEE. V gave up 6 bases and J gave up 7 bases; unmatched junction bases: 16. The CDR3 extends over 16 amino acids. CDR3 sequence reads: CASTSGDRDRDFGYTF. The CDR3 nucleotides read TGTGCCAGCACCTCGGGGGACCGGGACAGGGATTTTGGCTACACCTTC.

On this clone: Other DNA sequences in the sample encode the same CDR3. The V gene is TRBV5-4, the J gene TRBJ1-1, with D possibly matching TRBD1 (6 bases). This CDR3 spans 14 amino acids. The V end was cut by 4 bases, the J end by 0 bases, with 10 bases between. CDR1 and CDR2 (germline): SGHNT, YYREEE (reference sequence). CDR3 DNA: TGTGCCAGCAGCAAGGACAGCTTGAACACTGAAGCTTTCTTT. Encoded protein: CASSKDSLNTEAFF.

This clone was counted between two and nine times. V usage is TRBV5-5 and J usage is TRBJ2-7; 8 positions agree with TRBD1. CDR3 length: 14 residues. J lost 6 bases, V lost 0 bases, and 5 bases had no gene match. Per germline, CDR1 SGHKS and CDR2 YYEKEE (reference sequence). The CDR3 spells CASSLARGPLEQYF. In DNA, the CDR3 is TGTGCCAGCAGCTTGGCCAGGGGGCCCCTCGAGCAGTACTTC.

The rearrangement uses TRBV4-3 and TRBJ1-2, with a tentative D call TRBD1 (6 bases). Trimming shortened V by 4 bases and J by 8 bases, and 17 bases separated the two germline ends. CDR1 and CDR2 (germline): LGHNA, YSLEER. The CDR3 length is 14 residues. The CDR3 loop reads CASSLGGGAGGYTF. The CDR3 DNA is TGCGCCAGCAGCCTCGGCGGGGGCGCGGGGGGCTACACCTTC.

J is TRBJ1-3 and V is TRBV2, with D unresolved. V dropped 5 bases and J dropped 0 bases, with 14 bases sitting between them. From germline, CDR1 is SNHLY and CDR2 FYNNEI. The length of the CDR3 is 16 residues. CDR3 protein: CASSPPGTRSGNTIYF. CDR3 nucleotides: TGTGCCAGCAGTCCCCCTGGCACACGCTCTGGAAACACCATATATTTT.

V gene TRBV5-1 combines with J gene TRBJ1-5; 7 bases align to TRBD1. This CDR3 is 15 amino acids long. V lost 3 bases, J lost 4 bases, and 7 bases stayed unmatched. Germline CDR1 reads SGHRS; CDR2 reads YFSETQ. This CDR3 reads CASSSDRRRNQPQHF. CDR3 nucleotides: TGCGCCAGCAGCTCGGACAGGAGAAGAAATCAGCCCCAGCATTTT.

This clone showed up just a few times. The V gene is TRBV24-1, the J gene TRBJ2-1, with unresolved D. V gave up 9 bases and J gave up 8 bases, with 13 bases separating them. Germline V gene lookup returns CDR1 KGHDR and CDR2 SFDVKD. The CDR3 is 12 residues long. DNA for the CDR3: TGTGCCACCGCTCAGGCGTACGATGAGCAGTTCTTC. It yields the protein CATAQAYDEQFF.

CDR3 in amino acids: CASIQGYSPLHF. DNA for the CDR3: TGTGCCAGCATACAGGGGTATTCACCCCTCCACTTT. J is TRBJ1-6 and V is TRBV6-5, with 7 bases lining up with TRBD1. The CDR3 consists of 12 residues. V was clipped by 7 bases and J by 8 bases; unmatched bases: 2. CDR1 is MNHEY, CDR2 SVGAGI, per germline.

The chain employs TRBV20-1 and TRBJ1-2; D remains unclear. Germline CDR1 and CDR2: DFQATT and SNEGSKA (reference sequence). This CDR3 contains 14 residues. The V and J ends lost 3 bases and 4 bases respectively, with 15 bases between them. CDR3 DNA: TGCAGTGCTAGTTCAGCAAGACGGAGCTATGGCTACACCTTC. Its protein product is CSASSARRSYGYTF.

The J gene is TRBJ2-3, the V gene TRBV2; TRBD2 matches at 9 bases. Germline CDR1 reads SNHLY; CDR2 reads FYNNEI. The CDR3 consists of 16 residues. The V gene end was trimmed by 1 base and the J gene end by 6 bases; junction bases not matched to a gene: 8. CDR3: CASSEGLAGRWDTQYF. The CDR3 bases are TGTGCCAGCAGTGAAGGTCTAGCGGGGAGGTGGGATACGCAGTATTTT.

This clone appeared once. The CDR3 protein is CASKDRNYGYTF. The CDR3 DNA reads as TGTGCCAGCAAGGACAGGAATTACGGCTACACCTTC. The chain carries TRBV6-4 and TRBJ1-2; TRBD1 aligns across 7 bases. The CDR3 loop spans 12 amino acids. The germline V gene encodes CDR1 MRHNA and CDR2 SNTAGT. V was clipped by 7 bases and J by 8 bases; unmatched bases: 7.

The rearrangement uses TRBV6-5 and TRBJ1-2, with 10 bases matching TRBD1. Trimming removed 2 bases from V and 7 bases from J; junction bases left unmatched: 7. The CDR3 runs to 15 residues. Germline CDR1 and CDR2: MNHEY and SVGAGI. The CDR3 sequence: CASSYIGQGVPGYTF. In DNA, the CDR3 is TGTGCCAGCAGTTACATCGGACAGGGGGTTCCTGGCTACACCTTC.

V is TRBV30 and J is TRBJ2-7; D might be TRBD1 (6 bases). The CDR3 length is 12 residues. V shed 8 bases and J shed 0 bases, with 11 bases lying between them. Germline CDR1 reads GTSNPN; CDR2 reads SVGIG (reference sequence). CDR3 sequence reads: CAGGRVSYEQYF. The CDR3 nucleotides are TGTGCCGGGGGCAGGGTCTCCTACGAGCAGTACTTC.

On this clone: At the DNA level, this CDR3 is encoded by other sequences in the same sample as well. The chain joins TRBV5-1 to TRBJ1-2; D ambiguous. Trimming pared 0 bases from V and 4 bases from J, leaving 4 bases between. The CDR3 extends over 12 amino acids. The V gene's germline CDR1 is SGHRS and CDR2 YFSETQ. CDR3 loop: CASSLGAYGYTF. In DNA, the CDR3 is TGCGCCAGCAGCTTGGGGGCCTATGGCTACACCTTC.

The genes are TRBV5-1 and TRBJ2-1, with 12 bases aligning to TRBD1. Germline V CDR1 and CDR2: SGHRS, YFSETQ. The CDR3 sequence is 14 residues long. V shed 7 bases, J shed 12 bases, and the junction held 11 bases outside the gene matches. The CDR3 region has the DNA TGCGCCAGCCAAATGGGACAGGGGGCCTTCGGGCAGTTCTTC. Protein: CASQMGQGAFGQFF.

The chain uses TRBV3-1 (or the pseudogene TRBV3-2) and TRBJ2-3; D might be TRBD1 (5 bases). The CDR3 totals 16 residues. Trimming took off 1 base at V and 1 base at J, with 12 bases between the two ends. Germline assignment: CDR1 LGHDT and CDR2 YNNKEL (reference sequence). The CDR3 spells CASSQGQRRRTDTQYF. The CDR3, as DNA: TGTGCCAGCAGCCAAGGACAGCGCCGCCGCACAGATACGCAGTATTTT.

The rearrangement links TRBV19 to TRBJ1-5; D gene unclear. CDR3 length: 16 residues. CDR1 and CDR2 (germline): LNHDA, SQIVND (reference sequence). Trimming stripped 3 bases from V and 1 base from J, with 13 bases between. The DNA for the CDR3 is TGTGCCAGTAGTATGATTCGGGGAAGAAGCAATCAGCCCCAGCATTTT. This codes for CASSMIRGRSNQPQHF.

The chain links TRBV18 to TRBJ1-4; TRBD1 is a possible D gene (6 bases). This CDR3 has 15 residues. Between the trimmed V and J ends, which lost 6 bases and 6 bases, there was a span of 17 bases. Germline lookup yields CDR1 KGHSH and CDR2 LQKENI. The CDR3 coding sequence is TGTGCCAGCTCCTTCGAGAACAGGGCCGATGAAAAACTGTTTTTT. Protein: CASSFENRADEKLFF.

The DNA of the CDR3 is TGTGCCACCAGCAGAGATTCGACGGGGATGGTCAATGAGCAGTTCTTC. Protein sequence: CATSRDSTGMVNEQFF. The V and J genes are TRBV15 and TRBJ2-1; TRBD2 is a possible D gene (5 bases). This CDR3 contains 16 residues. The germline V gene encodes CDR1 LNHNV and CDR2 YYDKDF (reference sequence). V was shortened by 0 bases and J by 6 bases, with 15 bases between the two germline ends.

The chain recombines TRBV5-8 with TRBJ1-2; D is possibly TRBD1 (5 bases). Germline CDR1 and CDR2: SGHTS and YDEGEE. Deletions cut 2 bases from V and 6 bases from J, with 8 bases between. This CDR3 is 12 amino acids long. The CDR3: CASSFGADGYTF. For the CDR3, the DNA is TGTGCCAGCAGCTTTGGGGCGGATGGCTACACCTTC.

The chain couples TRBV9 to TRBJ2-7; 7 bases match TRBD2. V trimming: 0 bases; J trimming: 5 bases; junction bases outside the gene matches: 5. The CDR3 is 14 residues long. CDR1 and CDR2 from the germline V gene are SGDLS and YYNGEE. Here the CDR3 DNA reads TGTGCCAGCAGCGTAGCGGGGGGAAGCGACGAGCAGTACTTC. This sequence encodes CASSVAGGSDEQYF.

The table lists this clone with a count of one. The rearrangement links TRBV9 to TRBJ1-1; D is possibly TRBD1 (5 bases). Per germline, CDR1 SGDLS and CDR2 YYNGEE. V was pared by 4 bases and J by 0 bases, with 7 bases between. The CDR3 is made up of 13 amino acids. CDR3 amino acids: CASSRGMNTEAFF. CDR3 bases: TGTGCCAGCAGCAGGGGAATGAACACTGAAGCTTTCTTT.

The chain is built from TRBV4-1 and TRBJ1-6, with a possible D match to TRBD1 (5 bases). V was shortened by 1 base and J by 8 bases, with 12 bases between the two germline ends. CDR3 length: 15 amino acids. The germline V gene has CDR1 MGHRA and CDR2 YSYEKL. This CDR3 is CASSQGAGYDSPLHF. The CDR3 DNA is TGCGCCAGCAGCCAAGGCGCAGGGTACGATTCACCCCTCCACTTT.

The rearrangement joins TRBV2 to TRBJ2-1; D uncertain. The V gene's germline CDR1 is SNHLY and CDR2 FYNNEI. This CDR3 spans 15 amino acids. V lost 1 base and J 1 base, leaving 8 bases between the germline ends. The CDR3 sequence: CASSEDISSYNEQFF. In DNA form, the CDR3 reads TGTGCCAGCAGTGAAGACATTTCGTCCTACAATGAGCAGTTCTTC.